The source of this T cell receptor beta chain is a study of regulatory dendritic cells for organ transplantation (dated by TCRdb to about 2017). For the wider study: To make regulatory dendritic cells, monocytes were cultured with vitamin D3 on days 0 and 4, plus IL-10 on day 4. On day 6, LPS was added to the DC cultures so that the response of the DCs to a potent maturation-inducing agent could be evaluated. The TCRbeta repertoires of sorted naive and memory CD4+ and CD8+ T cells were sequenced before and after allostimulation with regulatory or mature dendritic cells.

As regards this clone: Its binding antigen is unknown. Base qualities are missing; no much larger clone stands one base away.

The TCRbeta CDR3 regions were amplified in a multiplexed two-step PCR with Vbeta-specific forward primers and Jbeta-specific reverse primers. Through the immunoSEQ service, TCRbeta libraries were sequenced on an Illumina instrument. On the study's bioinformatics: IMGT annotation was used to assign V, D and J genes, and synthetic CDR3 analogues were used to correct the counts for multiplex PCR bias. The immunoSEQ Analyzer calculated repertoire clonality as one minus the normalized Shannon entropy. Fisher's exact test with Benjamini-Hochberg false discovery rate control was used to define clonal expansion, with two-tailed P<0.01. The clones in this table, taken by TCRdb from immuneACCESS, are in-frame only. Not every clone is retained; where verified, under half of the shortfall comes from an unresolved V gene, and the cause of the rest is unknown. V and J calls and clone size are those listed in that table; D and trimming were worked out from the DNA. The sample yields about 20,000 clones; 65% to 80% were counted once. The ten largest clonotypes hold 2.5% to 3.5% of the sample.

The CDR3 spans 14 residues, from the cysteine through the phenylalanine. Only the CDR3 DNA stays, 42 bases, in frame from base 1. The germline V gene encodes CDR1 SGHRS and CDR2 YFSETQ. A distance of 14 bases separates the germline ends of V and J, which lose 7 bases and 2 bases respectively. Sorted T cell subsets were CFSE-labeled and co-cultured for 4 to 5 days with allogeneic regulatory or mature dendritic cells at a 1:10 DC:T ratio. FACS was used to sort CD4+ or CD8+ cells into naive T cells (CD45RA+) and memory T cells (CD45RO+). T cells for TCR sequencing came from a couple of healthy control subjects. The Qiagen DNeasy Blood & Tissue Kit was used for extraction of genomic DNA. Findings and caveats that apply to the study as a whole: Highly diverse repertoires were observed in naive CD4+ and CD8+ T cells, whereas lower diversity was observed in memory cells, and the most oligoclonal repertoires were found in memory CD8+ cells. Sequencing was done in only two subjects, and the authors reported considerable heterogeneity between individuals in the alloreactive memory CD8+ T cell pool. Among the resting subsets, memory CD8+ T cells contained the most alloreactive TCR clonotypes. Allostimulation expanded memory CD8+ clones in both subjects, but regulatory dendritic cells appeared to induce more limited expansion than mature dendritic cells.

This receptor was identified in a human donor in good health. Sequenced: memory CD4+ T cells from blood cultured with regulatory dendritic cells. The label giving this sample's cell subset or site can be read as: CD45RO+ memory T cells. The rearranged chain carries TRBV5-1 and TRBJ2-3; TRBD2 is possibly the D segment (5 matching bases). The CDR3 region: CASDWSGTTDTQYF. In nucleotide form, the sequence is TGCGCCAGCGATTGGAGCGGAACCACAGATACGCAGTATTTT.